This T cell receptor beta chain was sequenced in a study of cytomegalovirus exposure and HLA in healthy donors. Study results and limitations: Reports showed the classifier diagnosing cytomegalovirus status with high specificity and sensitivity.

Produced via immunoSEQ multiplex PCR; TCRdb's table is partial and in-frame only. The table shows around 300,000 clones, with about nine tenths occurring only once. Regarding this clone: What it recognizes is unknown.

The ends were cut back, 5 bases at V and 5 bases at J, with 12 bases in the middle. The CDR3 covers 14 residues. Germline lookup yields CDR1 SGHTA and CDR2 FQGTGA. The chain employs TRBV7-3 and TRBJ2-2; D is unresolved. The sequenced material came from PBMCs. This receptor was identified in a woman in her 30s in good health and CMV-seropositive. CDR3 loop: CASSPNRRTGELFF. CDR3 nucleotide sequence: TGTGCCAGCAGCCCCAATAGAAGAACCGGGGAGCTGTTTTTT.